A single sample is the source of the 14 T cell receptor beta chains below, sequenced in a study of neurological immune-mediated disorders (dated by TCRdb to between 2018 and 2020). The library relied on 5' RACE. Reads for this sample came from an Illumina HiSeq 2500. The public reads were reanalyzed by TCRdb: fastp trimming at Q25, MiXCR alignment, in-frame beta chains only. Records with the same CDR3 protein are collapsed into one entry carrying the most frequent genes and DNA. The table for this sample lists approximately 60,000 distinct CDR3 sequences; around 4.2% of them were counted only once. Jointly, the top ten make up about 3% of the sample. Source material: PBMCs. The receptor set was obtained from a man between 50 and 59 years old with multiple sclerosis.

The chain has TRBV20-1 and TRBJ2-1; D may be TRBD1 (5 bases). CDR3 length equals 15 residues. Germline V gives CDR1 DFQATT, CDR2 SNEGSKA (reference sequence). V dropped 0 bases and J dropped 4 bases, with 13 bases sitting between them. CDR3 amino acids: CSARDLDRPYNEQFF. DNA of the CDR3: TGCAGTGCTAGAGATCTAGACAGACCATACAATGAGCAGTTCTTC.

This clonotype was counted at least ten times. Here the CDR3 reads CASRRTGSDEKLFF. The CDR3 bases are TGTGCCAGCAGGAGGACAGGGAGTGATGAAAAACTGTTTTTT. The V and J genes are TRBV2 and TRBJ1-4; TRBD1 matches at 8 bases. After removal of 6 bases from V and 6 bases from J, the junction contained 6 bases not matched to a gene. Germline CDR1 is SNHLY and CDR2 is FYNNEI. The CDR3 is made up of 14 amino acids.

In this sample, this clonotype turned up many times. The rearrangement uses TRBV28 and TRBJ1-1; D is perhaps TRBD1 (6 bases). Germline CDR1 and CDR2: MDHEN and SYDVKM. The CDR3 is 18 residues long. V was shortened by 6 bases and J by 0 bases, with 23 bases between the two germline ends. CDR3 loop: CASRDLGGRSLMNTEAFF. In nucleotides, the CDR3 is TGTGCCAGCAGGGACTTGGGGGGGCGGAGCCTAATGAACACTGAAGCTTTCTTT. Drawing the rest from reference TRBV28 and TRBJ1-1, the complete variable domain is DVKVTQSSRYLVKRTGEKVFLECVQDMDHENMFWYRQDPGLGLRLIYFSYDVKMKEKGDIPEGYSVSREKKERFSLILESASTNQTSMYLCASRDLGGRSLMNTEAFFGQGTRLTVV.

This CDR3 is CAIGPGQGSDTQYF. The DNA of the CDR3 is TGTGCCATCGGGCCGGGACAGGGATCAGATACGCAGTATTTT. The chain carries TRBV10-3 and TRBJ2-3; 9 bases match TRBD1. This CDR3 region has 14 residues. After removal of 8 bases from V and 4 bases from J, the junction contained 7 bases not matched to a gene. Germline loops: CDR1 ENHRY, CDR2 SYGVKD.

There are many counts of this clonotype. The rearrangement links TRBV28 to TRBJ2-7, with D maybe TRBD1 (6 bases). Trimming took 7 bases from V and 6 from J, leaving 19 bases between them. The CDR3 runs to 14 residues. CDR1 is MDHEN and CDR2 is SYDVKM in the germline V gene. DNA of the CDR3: TGTGCCAGCACGAAGACAGGCTCCCCAGGCGAGCAGTACTTC. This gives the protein CASTKTGSPGEQYF.

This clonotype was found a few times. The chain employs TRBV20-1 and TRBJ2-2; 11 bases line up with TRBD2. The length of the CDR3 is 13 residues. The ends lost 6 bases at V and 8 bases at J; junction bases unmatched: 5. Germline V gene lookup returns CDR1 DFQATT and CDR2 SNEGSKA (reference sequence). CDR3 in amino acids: CSALSGRAGELFF. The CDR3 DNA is TGCAGTGCACTTAGCGGGAGGGCGGGGGAGCTGTTTTTT.

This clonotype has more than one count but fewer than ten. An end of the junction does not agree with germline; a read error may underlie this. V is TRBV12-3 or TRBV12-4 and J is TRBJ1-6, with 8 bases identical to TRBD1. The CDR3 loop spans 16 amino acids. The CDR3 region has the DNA TGTGCCAGCAGTCCCCGACAGGGGTCGAAGAATTCACCCCTCAACTTT. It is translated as CASSPRQGSKNSPLNF.

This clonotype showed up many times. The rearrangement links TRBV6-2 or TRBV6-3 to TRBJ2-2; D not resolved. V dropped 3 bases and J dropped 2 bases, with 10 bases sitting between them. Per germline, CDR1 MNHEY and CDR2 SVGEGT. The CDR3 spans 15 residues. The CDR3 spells CASSYGRFNTGELFF. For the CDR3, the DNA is TGTGCCAGCAGTTATGGAAGATTCAACACCGGGGAGCTGTTTTTT.

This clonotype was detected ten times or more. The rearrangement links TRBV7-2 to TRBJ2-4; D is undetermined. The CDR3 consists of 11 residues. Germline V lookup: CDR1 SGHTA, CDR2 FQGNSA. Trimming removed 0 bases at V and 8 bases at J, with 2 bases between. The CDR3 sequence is CASSLADIQYF. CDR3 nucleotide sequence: TGTGCCAGCAGCTTAGCAGACATTCAGTACTTC.

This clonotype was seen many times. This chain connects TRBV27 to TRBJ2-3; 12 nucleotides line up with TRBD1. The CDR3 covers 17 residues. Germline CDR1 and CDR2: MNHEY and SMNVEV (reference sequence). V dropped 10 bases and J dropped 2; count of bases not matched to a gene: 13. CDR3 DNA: TGTGCCACCCAGTTGGGCAGGGACAGGGGGCTCACAGATACGCAGTATTTT. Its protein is CATQLGRDRGLTDTQYF.

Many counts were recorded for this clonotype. Written as DNA, the CDR3 is TGTGCCAGCAGTTTACGCGGGTTAGAGCAGTACTTC. This sequence encodes CASSLRGLEQYF. The V gene is TRBV12-3 or TRBV12-4, the J gene TRBJ2-7, with D possibly TRBD2 on 5 matching bases. V was shortened by 2 bases and J by 7 bases, with 9 bases between the two germline ends. The CDR3 consists of 12 residues.

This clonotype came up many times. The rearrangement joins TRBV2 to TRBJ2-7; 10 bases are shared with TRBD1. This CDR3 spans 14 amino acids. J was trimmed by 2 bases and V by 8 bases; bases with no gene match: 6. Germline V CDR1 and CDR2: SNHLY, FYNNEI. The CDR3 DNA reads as TGTGCCAGCGAGAAGGGGACAGGGGCCTACGAGCAGTACTTC. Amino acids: CASEKGTGAYEQYF.

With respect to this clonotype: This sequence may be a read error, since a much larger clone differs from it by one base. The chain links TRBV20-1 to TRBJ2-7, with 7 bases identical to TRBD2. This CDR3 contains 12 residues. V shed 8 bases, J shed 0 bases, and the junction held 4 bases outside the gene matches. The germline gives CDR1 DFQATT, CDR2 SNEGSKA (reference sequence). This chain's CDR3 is CSSRTSSYEQYF. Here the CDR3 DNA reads TGCAGTTCCCGGACTAGCTCCTACGAGCAGTACTTC.

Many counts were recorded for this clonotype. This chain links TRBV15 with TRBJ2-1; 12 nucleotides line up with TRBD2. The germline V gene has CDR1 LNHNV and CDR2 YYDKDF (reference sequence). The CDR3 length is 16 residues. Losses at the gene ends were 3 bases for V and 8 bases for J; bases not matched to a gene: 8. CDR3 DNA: TGTGCCACCAGCAGGGACCTGACTAGCGGGGGTCATGAGCAGTTCTTC. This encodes CATSRDLTSGGHEQFF.